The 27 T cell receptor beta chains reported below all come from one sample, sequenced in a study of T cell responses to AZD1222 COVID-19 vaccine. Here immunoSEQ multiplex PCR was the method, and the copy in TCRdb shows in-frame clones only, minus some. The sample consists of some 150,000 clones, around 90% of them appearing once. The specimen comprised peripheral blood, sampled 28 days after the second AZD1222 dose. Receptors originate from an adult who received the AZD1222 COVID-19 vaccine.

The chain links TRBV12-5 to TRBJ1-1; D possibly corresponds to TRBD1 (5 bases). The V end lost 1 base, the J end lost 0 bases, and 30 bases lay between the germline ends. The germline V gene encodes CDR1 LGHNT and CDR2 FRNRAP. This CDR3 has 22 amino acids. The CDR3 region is CASGLEKDDSLVLTFMNTEAFF. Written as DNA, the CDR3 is TGTGCTAGTGGTTTGGAAAAGGACGACAGCCTCGTTCTTACATTTATGAACACTGAAGCTTTCTTT.

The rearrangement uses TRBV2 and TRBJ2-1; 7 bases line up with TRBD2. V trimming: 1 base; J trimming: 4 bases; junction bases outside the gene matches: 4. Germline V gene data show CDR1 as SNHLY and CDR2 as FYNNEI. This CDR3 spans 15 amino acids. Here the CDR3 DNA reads TGTGCCAGCAGTGAAGGGCAGGGAGGGTACAATGAGCAGTTCTTC. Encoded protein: CASSEGQGGYNEQFF.

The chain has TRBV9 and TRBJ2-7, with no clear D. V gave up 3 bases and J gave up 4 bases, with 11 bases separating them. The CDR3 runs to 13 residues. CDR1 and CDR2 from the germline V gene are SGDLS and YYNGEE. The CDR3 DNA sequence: TGTGCCAGCAGCGGACGGAACAAGTACGAGCAGTACTTC. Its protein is CASSGRNKYEQYF.

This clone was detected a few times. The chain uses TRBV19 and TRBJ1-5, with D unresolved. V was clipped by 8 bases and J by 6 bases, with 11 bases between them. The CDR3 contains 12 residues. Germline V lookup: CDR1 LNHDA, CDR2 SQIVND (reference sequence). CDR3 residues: CASGPAGQPQHF. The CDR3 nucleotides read TGTGCCAGTGGACCCGCCGGTCAGCCCCAGCATTTT. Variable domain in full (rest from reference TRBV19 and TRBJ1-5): DGGITQSPKYLFRKEGQNVTLSCEQNLNHDAMYWYRQDPGQGLRLIYYSQIVNDFQKGDIAEGYSVSREKKESFPLTVTSAQKNPTAFYLCASGPAGQPQHFGDGTRLSIL.

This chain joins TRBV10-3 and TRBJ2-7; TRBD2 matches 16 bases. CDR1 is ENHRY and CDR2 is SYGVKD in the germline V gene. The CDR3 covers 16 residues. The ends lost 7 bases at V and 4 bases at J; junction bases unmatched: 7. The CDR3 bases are TGTGCCATCACTCCTGAGGGACTAGCGGGAGGGTACGAGCAGTACTTC. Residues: CAITPEGLAGGYEQYF.

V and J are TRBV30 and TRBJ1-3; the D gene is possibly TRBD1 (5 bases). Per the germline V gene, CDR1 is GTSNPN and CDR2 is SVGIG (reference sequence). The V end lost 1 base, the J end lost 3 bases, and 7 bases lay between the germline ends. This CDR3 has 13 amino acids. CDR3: CAWSAQVGNTIYF. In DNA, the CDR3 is TGTGCCTGGAGTGCACAGGTTGGAAACACCATATATTTT.

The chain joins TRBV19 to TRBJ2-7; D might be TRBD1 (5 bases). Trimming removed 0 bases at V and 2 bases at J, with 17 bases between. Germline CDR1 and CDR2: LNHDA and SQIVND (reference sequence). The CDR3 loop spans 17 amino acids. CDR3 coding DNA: TGTGCCAGTAGTATAGACCCTGACAGCGCCGAGCCCTACGAGCAGTACTTC. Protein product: CASSIDPDSAEPYEQYF.

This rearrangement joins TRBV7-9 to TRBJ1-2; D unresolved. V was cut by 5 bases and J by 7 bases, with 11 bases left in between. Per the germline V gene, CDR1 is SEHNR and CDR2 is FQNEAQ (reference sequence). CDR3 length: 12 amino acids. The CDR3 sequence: CASSPMTSGYTF. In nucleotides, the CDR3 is TGTGCCAGCAGCCCGATGACATCTGGCTACACCTTC. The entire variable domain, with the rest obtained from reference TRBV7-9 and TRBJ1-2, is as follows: DTGVSQNPRHKITKRGQNVTFRCDPISEHNRLYWYRQTLGQGPEFLTYFQNEAQLEKSRLLSDRFSAERPKGSFSTLEIQRTEQGDSAMYLCASSPMTSGYTFGSGTRLTVV.

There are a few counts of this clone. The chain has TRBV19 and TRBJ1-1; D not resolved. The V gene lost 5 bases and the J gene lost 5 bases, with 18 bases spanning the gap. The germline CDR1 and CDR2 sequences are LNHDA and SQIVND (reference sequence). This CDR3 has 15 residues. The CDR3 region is CASSAHSTPGTEAFF. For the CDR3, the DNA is TGTGCCAGTAGTGCCCACTCAACCCCGGGGACTGAAGCTTTCTTT.

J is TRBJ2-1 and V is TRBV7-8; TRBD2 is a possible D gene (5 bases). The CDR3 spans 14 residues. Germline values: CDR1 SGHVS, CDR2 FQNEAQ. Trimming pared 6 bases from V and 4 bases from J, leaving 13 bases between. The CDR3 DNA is TGTGCCAGCAGTTTCTCGCGCGGGTACAATGAGCAGTTCTTC. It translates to CASSFSRGYNEQFF.

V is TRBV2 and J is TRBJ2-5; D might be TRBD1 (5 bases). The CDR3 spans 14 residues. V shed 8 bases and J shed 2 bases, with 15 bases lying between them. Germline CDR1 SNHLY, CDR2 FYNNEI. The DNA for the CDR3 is TGTGCCAGCGGGGCAGAGTCTTATCAAGAGACCCAGTACTTC. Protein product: CASGAESYQETQYF. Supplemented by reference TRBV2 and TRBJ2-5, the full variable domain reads EPEVTQTPSHQVTQMGQEVILRCVPISNHLYFYWYRQILGQKVEFLVSFYNNEISEKSEIFDDQFSVERPDGSNFTLKIRSTKLEDSAMYFCASGAESYQETQYFGPGTRLLVL.

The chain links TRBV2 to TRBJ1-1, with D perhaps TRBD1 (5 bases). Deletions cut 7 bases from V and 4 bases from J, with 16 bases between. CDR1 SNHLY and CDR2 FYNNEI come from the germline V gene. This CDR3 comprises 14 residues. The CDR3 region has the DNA TGTGCCAGCAACTCACAGGTGTACGGCACTGAAGCTTTCTTT. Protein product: CASNSQVYGTEAFF.

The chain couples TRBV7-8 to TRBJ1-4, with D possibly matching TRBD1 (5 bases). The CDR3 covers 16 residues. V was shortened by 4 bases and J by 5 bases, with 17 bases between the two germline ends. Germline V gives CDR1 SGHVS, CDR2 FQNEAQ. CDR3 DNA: TGTGCCAGCAGCTATCGGCCGGGGCCGATAAATGAAAAACTGTTTTTT. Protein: CASSYRPGPINEKLFF.

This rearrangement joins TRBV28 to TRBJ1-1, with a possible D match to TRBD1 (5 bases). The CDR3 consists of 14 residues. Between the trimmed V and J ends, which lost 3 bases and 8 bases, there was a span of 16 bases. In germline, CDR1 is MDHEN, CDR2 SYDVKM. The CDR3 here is CASSFFPREAEAFF. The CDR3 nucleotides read TGTGCCAGCAGTTTTTTCCCCAGGGAGGCCGAAGCTTTCTTT.

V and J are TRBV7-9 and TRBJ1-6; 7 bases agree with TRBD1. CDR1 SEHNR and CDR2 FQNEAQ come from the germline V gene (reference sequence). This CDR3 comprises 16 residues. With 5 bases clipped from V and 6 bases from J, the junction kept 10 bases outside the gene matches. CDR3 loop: CASSPSGAGGNSPLHF. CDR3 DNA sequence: TGTGCCAGCAGCCCTTCTGGGGCAGGGGGTAATTCACCCCTCCACTTT.

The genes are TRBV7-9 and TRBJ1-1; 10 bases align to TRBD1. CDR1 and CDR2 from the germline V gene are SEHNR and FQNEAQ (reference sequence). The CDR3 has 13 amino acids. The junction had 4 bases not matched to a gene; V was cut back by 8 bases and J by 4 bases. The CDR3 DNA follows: TGTGCCAGCGGGGACAGGGGTAGCACTGAAGCTTTCTTT. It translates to CASGDRGSTEAFF.

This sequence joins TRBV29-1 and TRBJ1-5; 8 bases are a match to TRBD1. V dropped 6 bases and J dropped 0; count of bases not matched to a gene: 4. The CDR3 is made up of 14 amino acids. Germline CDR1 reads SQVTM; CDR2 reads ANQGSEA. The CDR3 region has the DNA TGCAGCGTGTGGACAGGGCTTAGCAATCAGCCCCAGCATTTT. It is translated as CSVWTGLSNQPQHF.

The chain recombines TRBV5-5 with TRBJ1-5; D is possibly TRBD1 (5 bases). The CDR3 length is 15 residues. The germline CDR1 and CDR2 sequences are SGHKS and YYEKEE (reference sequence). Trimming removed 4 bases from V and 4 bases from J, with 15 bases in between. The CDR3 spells CASSPTGTENQPQHF. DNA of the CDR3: TGTGCCAGCAGCCCTACCGGGACGGAAAATCAGCCCCAGCATTTT.

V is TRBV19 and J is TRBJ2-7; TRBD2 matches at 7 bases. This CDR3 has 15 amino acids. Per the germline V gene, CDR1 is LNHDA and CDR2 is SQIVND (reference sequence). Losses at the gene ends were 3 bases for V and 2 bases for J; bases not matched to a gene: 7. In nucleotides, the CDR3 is TGTGCCAGTAGTATCGGGCGGGAGCCAGCCTACGAGCAGTACTTC. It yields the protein CASSIGREPAYEQYF.

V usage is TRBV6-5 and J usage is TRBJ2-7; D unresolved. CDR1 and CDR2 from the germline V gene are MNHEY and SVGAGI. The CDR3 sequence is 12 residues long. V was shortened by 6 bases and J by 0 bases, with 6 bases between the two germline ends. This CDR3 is CASSDNSYEQYF. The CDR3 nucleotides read TGTGCCAGCAGCGACAACTCCTACGAGCAGTACTTC.

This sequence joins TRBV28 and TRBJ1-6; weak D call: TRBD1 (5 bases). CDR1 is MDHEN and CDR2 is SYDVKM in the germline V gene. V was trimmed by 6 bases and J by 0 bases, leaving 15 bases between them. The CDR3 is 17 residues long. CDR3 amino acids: CASSRFGGSSYNSPLHF. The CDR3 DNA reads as TGTGCCAGCAGCCGATTCGGGGGGAGCTCCTATAATTCACCCCTCCACTTT.

The CDR3 reads CASTRPDFNTEAFF. CDR3 nucleotide sequence: TGTGCCAGCACTCGTCCCGACTTTAACACTGAAGCTTTCTTT. V gene TRBV28 combines with J gene TRBJ1-1; no clear D gene. Trimming removed 7 bases at V and 2 bases at J, with 14 bases between. This CDR3 has 14 amino acids. The germline V gene encodes CDR1 MDHEN and CDR2 SYDVKM. The full variable domain, rest sourced from reference TRBV28 and TRBJ1-1, is DVKVTQSSRYLVKRTGEKVFLECVQDMDHENMFWYRQDPGLGLRLIYFSYDVKMKEKGDIPEGYSVSREKKERFSLILESASTNQTSMYLCASTRPDFNTEAFFGQGTRLTVV.

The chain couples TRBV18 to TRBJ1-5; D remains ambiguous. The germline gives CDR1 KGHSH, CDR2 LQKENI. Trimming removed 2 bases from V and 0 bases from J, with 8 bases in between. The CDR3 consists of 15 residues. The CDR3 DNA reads TGTGCCAGCTCACCAGGAGCGCGTAGCAATCAGCCCCAGCATTTT. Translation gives CASSPGARSNQPQHF.

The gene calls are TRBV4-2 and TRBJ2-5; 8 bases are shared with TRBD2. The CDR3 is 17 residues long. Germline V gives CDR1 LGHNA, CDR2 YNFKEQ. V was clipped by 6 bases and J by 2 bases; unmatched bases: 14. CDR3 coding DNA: TGTGCCAGCAGTAGAATGGGGCTAGCGGGCGTTCAAGAGACCCAGTACTTC. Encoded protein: CASSRMGLAGVQETQYF.

For the CDR3, the DNA is TGTGCCAGCAGTTATAACAGGGCCGGGGAGCTGTTTTTT. Translation gives CASSYNRAGELFF. The gene calls are TRBV6-4 and TRBJ2-2; perhaps TRBD1 as D (6 bases). The CDR3 sequence is 13 residues long. Trimming took 5 bases from V and 6 from J, leaving 10 bases between them. Germline V gene data show CDR1 as MRHNA and CDR2 as SNTAGT.

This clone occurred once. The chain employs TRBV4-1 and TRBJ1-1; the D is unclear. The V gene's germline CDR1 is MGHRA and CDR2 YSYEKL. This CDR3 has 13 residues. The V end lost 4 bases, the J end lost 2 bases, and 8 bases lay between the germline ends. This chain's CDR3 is CASSLAKNTEAFF. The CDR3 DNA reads TGCGCCAGCAGCCTGGCGAAAAACACTGAAGCTTTCTTT.

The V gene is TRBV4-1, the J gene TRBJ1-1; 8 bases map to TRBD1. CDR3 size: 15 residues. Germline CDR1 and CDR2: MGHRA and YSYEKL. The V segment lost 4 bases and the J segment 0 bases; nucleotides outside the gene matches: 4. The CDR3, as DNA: TGCGCCAGCAGCCCGACAGGGGAAATGAACACTGAAGCTTTCTTT. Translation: CASSPTGEMNTEAFF.